This entry concerns a single TCR beta chain. This sample was included in a study of OX40 agonist ivuxolimab in advanced cancers. Germline V CDR1 and CDR2: LNHDA, SQIVND (reference sequence). The CDR3 loop spans 15 amino acids. V lost 6 bases and J lost 3, with 18 bases in between. Data came from immunoSEQ multiplex PCR; TCRdb stores just in-frame clones and leaves some out. This sample yields about 120,000 clones, of which more than 80% are seen a single time; 0.55% to 0.7% belongs to the top ten. The sequences come from CD4+ or CD8+ T cells sorted from blood, collected in a trial of the OX40 agonist ivuxolimab. This TCR derives from an adult with an advanced solid tumor such as melanoma, head and neck, liver or kidney cancer. The rearrangement uses TRBV19 and TRBJ2-7, with D possibly TRBD1 on 5 matching bases. CDR3 in amino acids: CASSPRQPSIYEQYF. The CDR3 region has the DNA TGTGCCAGTAGCCCAAGACAGCCATCAATCTACGAGCAGTACTTC.